This T cell receptor (beta chain) appears in the sequencing data of a study of shared clonotypes between healthy human individuals. General study points: Non-shared clonotypes had lower generation probabilities than clonotypes shared by all four sorted-subset donors. The authors sampled blood alone, and tissue repertoires likely differ.

This clone was observed a few times. No antigen is known for it. The same CDR3 arises from other DNA sequences in this sample as well. Deep-level settings were used for running the assay. Clones were read by immunoSEQ multiplex PCR, and TCRdb kept only the in-frame ones, dropping some. In the table there are 2,500,000 or so clones, just under 95% of which are singletons. The CDR3 length is 13 residues. V was cut by 3 bases and J by 1 base, with 6 bases left in between. Germline V gene lookup returns CDR1 SNHLY and CDR2 FYNNEI. The rearrangement joins TRBV2 to TRBJ1-1; D is possibly TRBD1 (5 bases). The specimen sequenced was naive CD4+ T cells from PBMCs. Subset reported: CD45RA+ positively selected. This clonotype was obtained from a man aged 18 to 29 in good health. Some clones in this sample may be carry-over from other donors' samples. CDR3: CASSDQGNTEAFF. CDR3 nucleotide sequence: TGTGCCAGCAGTGACCAGGGGAACACTGAAGCTTTCTTT.